One sample yielded the 28 T cell receptor beta chains listed below, sequenced in a study of shared clonotypes between healthy human individuals (TCRdb year 2020). For the CD8 naive samples, CD45RO-negative cells were positively selected for CCR7, yielding a CD45RA+CCR7+ population from which TemRA cells were excluded. The library was prepared using the immunoSEQ multiplex PCR assay. Held by TCRdb, this immuneACCESS table contains in-frame sequences only and omits some clones. Under half of the omission traces to an unresolved V gene where checked; the cause of the rest is unknown. This sample gives over 2 million clones in total; roughly 94% of them show up just once. 0.85% to 1.3% of the sample rests with the top ten. Specimen: naive CD8+ T cells sorted from blood. This specimen's cell subset or site label, interpreted: CD45RA+CCR7+. These receptors were taken from a man aged 18 to 30 in good health.

The rearrangement links TRBV30 to TRBJ1-5; tentatively, D is TRBD1 (6 bases). Trimming left V 0 bases short and J 0 bases short, with 9 bases between. The CDR3 runs to 15 residues. Germline CDR1 and CDR2: GTSNPN and SVGIG (reference sequence). DNA for the CDR3: TGTGCCTGGAGTGTAGGACAGATTAGCAATCAGCCCCAGCATTTT. It translates to CAWSVGQISNQPQHF.

Comment on this clone: Other DNA sequences in this specimen translate into the identical CDR3. The chain couples TRBV29-1 to TRBJ2-7, with TRBD1 as a possible D gene (6 bases). The CDR3 has 13 residues. V was cut by 1 base and J by 3 bases, with 10 bases left in between. CDR1 is SQVTM, CDR2 ANQGSEA, per germline. The CDR3 coding sequence is TGCAGCGTTGAAGGGACAGCTAGCTACGAGCAGTACTTC. It encodes CSVEGTASYEQYF.

Comment on this clone: One end of the junction varies from germline; a read error may be responsible. V and J are TRBV7-7 and TRBJ2-5, with 7 bases lining up with TRBD1. Germline V gene sequence: CDR1 SSHAT, CDR2 FNYEAQ (reference sequence). The CDR3 is 19 residues long. This chain's CDR3 is CASSLGPSPRGSHQETQYF. CDR3 nucleotide sequence: TGTGCTAGCAGCTTAGGACCTAGCCCCAGGGGGTCCCACCAAGAGACCCAGTACTTC.

The chain links TRBV4-1 to TRBJ2-3; D unresolved. The length of the CDR3 is 13 residues. Germline V gene data show CDR1 as MGHRA and CDR2 as YSYEKL. V was pared by 0 bases and J by 5 bases, with 6 bases between. The CDR3 DNA is TGCGCCAGCAGCCAAGAGCCGGGAGATACGCAGTATTTT. Amino acid sequence: CASSQEPGDTQYF.

This chain uses TRBV28 with TRBJ2-1; 11 bases fit TRBD2. J lost 5 bases, V lost 6 bases, and 3 bases had no gene match. This CDR3 is 14 amino acids long. The germline CDR1 and CDR2 sequences are MDHEN and SYDVKM. The DNA of the CDR3 is TGTGCCAGCAGGGGACTAGCGGACGACAATGAGCAGTTCTTC. Translation: CASRGLADDNEQFF.

This clone was picked up one time. This sequence joins TRBV28 and TRBJ1-1; D might be TRBD1 (5 bases). V shed 2 bases and J shed 1 base, with 11 bases lying between them. The length of the CDR3 is 15 residues. In germline, CDR1 is MDHEN, CDR2 SYDVKM. The chain's CDR3 is CASSLELGGNTEAFF. CDR3 coding DNA: TGTGCCAGCAGTTTAGAGCTCGGGGGGAACACTGAAGCTTTCTTT.

The table lists this clone with a count of one. The chain joins TRBV11-2 to TRBJ1-2, with D uncertain. CDR1 is SGHAT, CDR2 FQNNGV, per germline. The length of the CDR3 is 16 residues. The germline V and J ends were trimmed by 8 bases and 0 bases, with 19 bases remaining between them. CDR3 region: CASESDFRSPNYGYTF. In DNA form, the CDR3 reads TGTGCCAGCGAAAGTGACTTTCGAAGTCCTAACTATGGCTACACCTTC.

This chain connects TRBV7-2 to TRBJ1-1; no reliable D call. Germline V gene lookup returns CDR1 SGHTA and CDR2 FQGNSA. CDR3 length: 12 amino acids. The ends were cut back, 3 bases at V and 2 bases at J, with 4 bases in the middle. The CDR3 spells CASSFFNTEAFF. The CDR3 DNA is TGTGCCAGCAGCTTTTTTAACACTGAAGCTTTCTTT.

This chain links TRBV10-3 with TRBJ2-3; D ambiguous. CDR1 ENHRY and CDR2 SYGVKD come from the germline V gene. This CDR3 spans 17 amino acids. V gave up 0 bases and J gave up 3 bases, with 16 bases separating them. CDR3 sequence reads: CAISESFRLGVTDTQYF. CDR3 coding DNA: TGTGCCATCAGTGAGTCTTTTCGGTTGGGTGTGACAGATACGCAGTATTTT.

The CDR3 bases are TGTGCCAGCACCAAACCCTATGACAGTTACAATGAGCAGTTCTTC. Protein product: CASTKPYDSYNEQFF. The V call is TRBV7-2, the J call TRBJ2-1; possibly TRBD1 for D (5 bases). The length of the CDR3 is 15 residues. Trimming took off 7 bases at V and 4 bases at J, with 17 bases between the two ends. Germline lookup yields CDR1 SGHTA and CDR2 FQGNSA.

The chain joins TRBV29-1 to TRBJ2-3; TRBD2 matches at 9 bases. Germline CDR1 SQVTM, CDR2 ANQGSEA. This CDR3 contains 11 residues. V gave up 8 bases and J gave up 12 bases; unmatched junction bases: 9. The CDR3, as DNA: TGCAGCTTCGATCTAGCGGGAAGACAGTATTTT. Protein product: CSFDLAGRQYF.

The chain joins TRBV7-6 to TRBJ1-1; 9 bases fit TRBD1. V dropped 6 bases and J dropped 4; count of bases not matched to a gene: 9. This CDR3 is built from 15 residues. The germline V gene encodes CDR1 SGHVS and CDR2 FNYEAQ. The CDR3 coding sequence is TGTGCCAGCAGGGCCCAACAGGGGGCTGGCACTGAAGCTTTCTTT. This encodes CASRAQQGAGTEAFF.

This clone was counted a single time. This specimen includes other DNA sequences encoding the same CDR3. V usage is TRBV28 and J usage is TRBJ1-1; D unclear. The CDR3 is 12 residues long. Germline loops: CDR1 MDHEN, CDR2 SYDVKM. Trimming stripped 5 bases from V and 1 base from J, with 5 bases between. The CDR3 DNA follows: TGTGCCAGCAGTCCACAGAACACTGAAGCTTTCTTT. Translating it yields CASSPQNTEAFF. The whole variable domain, remainder taken from reference TRBV28 and TRBJ1-1, is DVKVTQSSRYLVKRTGEKVFLECVQDMDHENMFWYRQDPGLGLRLIYFSYDVKMKEKGDIPEGYSVSREKKERFSLILESASTNQTSMYLCASSPQNTEAFFGQGTRLTVV.

The chain has TRBV6-5 and TRBJ1-2; no reliable D call. Germline V gene sequence: CDR1 MNHEY, CDR2 SVGAGI. This CDR3 has 13 residues. V lost 4 bases and J lost 4, with 10 bases in between. Written as DNA, the CDR3 is TGTGCCAGCAGTTTGGCCCGGACCTATGGCTACACCTTC. Protein sequence: CASSLARTYGYTF.

The J gene is TRBJ2-1, the V gene TRBV7-9; possibly TRBD2 for D (6 bases). Deletions cut 5 bases from V and 6 bases from J, with 17 bases between. CDR1 SEHNR and CDR2 FQNEAQ come from the germline V gene (reference sequence). The CDR3 spans 15 residues. Here the CDR3 reads CASSPGRGLVNEQFF. CDR3 sequence (DNA): TGTGCCAGCAGCCCGGGACGGGGGTTAGTCAATGAGCAGTTCTTC.

V gene TRBV10-3 combines with J gene TRBJ2-3; D is unclear. The CDR3 sequence is 13 residues long. The ends were cut back, 0 bases at V and 5 bases at J, with 6 bases in the middle. Germline lookup yields CDR1 ENHRY and CDR2 SYGVKD. Here the CDR3 DNA reads TGTGCCATCAGTGAGTCGTGGGGAGATACGCAGTATTTT. Protein product: CAISESWGDTQYF.

The chain combines TRBV7-6 with TRBJ2-1; 8 nucleotides line up with TRBD1. Germline CDR1 is SGHVS and CDR2 is FNYEAQ. V trimming: 5 bases; J trimming: 8 bases; junction bases outside the gene matches: 2. CDR3 length: 12 residues. CDR3 in DNA: TGTGCCAGCAGCCAGGACAGGGATGAGCAGTTCTTC. It encodes CASSQDRDEQFF.

The CDR3 sequence: CASSLPGFAYEQYF. DNA of the CDR3: TGTGCCAGCAGCTTGCCAGGGTTCGCCTACGAGCAGTACTTC. The J gene is TRBJ2-7, the V gene TRBV7-2, with D possibly TRBD1 on 5 matching bases. This CDR3 has 14 amino acids. Germline V gene sequence: CDR1 SGHTA, CDR2 FQGNSA. Trimming shortened V by 3 bases and J by 2 bases, and 11 bases separated the two germline ends.

The chain is built from TRBV6-5 and TRBJ2-3; TRBD1 matches 7 bases. Trimming removed 4 bases from V and 0 bases from J; junction bases left unmatched: 4. Germline loops: CDR1 MNHEY, CDR2 SVGAGI. The CDR3 is 15 residues long. The CDR3 DNA reads as TGTGCCAGCAGTTCGACAGGGTCTAGCACAGATACGCAGTATTTT. Protein sequence: CASSSTGSSTDTQYF.

The chain recombines TRBV2 with TRBJ1-2; possible D gene TRBD1, 6 bases. This CDR3 has 14 residues. Germline-derived CDR1 and CDR2 are SNHLY and FYNNEI. Trimming shortened V by 6 bases and J by 1 base, and 12 bases separated the two germline ends. The CDR3 DNA reads TGTGCCAGCAGCGGACTACAGGGTAACTATGGCTACACCTTC. Encoded protein: CASSGLQGNYGYTF. The full variable domain, in which reference TRBV2 and TRBJ1-2 provide the parts outside the CDR3, is EPEVTQTPSHQVTQMGQEVILRCVPISNHLYFYWYRQILGQKVEFLVSFYNNEISEKSEIFDDQFSVERPDGSNFTLKIRSTKLEDSAMYFCASSGLQGNYGYTFGSGTRLTVV.

The chain combines TRBV7-8 with TRBJ2-1; either TRBD1 or TRBD2 may fit D (6 bases each). The V gene lost 2 bases and the J gene lost 6 bases, with 20 bases spanning the gap. Germline CDR1 reads SGHVS; CDR2 reads FQNEAQ. The CDR3 spans 17 residues. CDR3: CASSLSGGGTIGNEQFF. For the CDR3, the DNA is TGTGCCAGCAGCTTAAGCGGAGGGGGGACAATAGGCAATGAGCAGTTCTTC.

This sequence joins TRBV28 and TRBJ2-7; D call uncertain. Germline V gene data show CDR1 as MDHEN and CDR2 as SYDVKM. CDR3 length: 13 residues. V gave up 8 bases and J gave up 5 bases, with 16 bases separating them. DNA for the CDR3: TGTGCCAGCCATGGGGTGGCAGGTAACGAGCAGTACTTC. Its translation is CASHGVAGNEQYF.

The J gene is TRBJ2-5, the V gene TRBV7-3, with 10 bases that match TRBD2. CDR1 is SGHTA and CDR2 is FQGTGA in the germline V gene. Trimming removed 1 base from V and 0 bases from J; junction bases left unmatched: 2. This CDR3 is 16 amino acids long. CDR3 amino acids: CASSLNSGGNQETQYF. DNA of the CDR3: TGTGCCAGCAGCTTAAATAGCGGGGGGAACCAAGAGACCCAGTACTTC.

The CDR3 nucleotides are TGTGCCAGCAGTCCAGGGGGCCTCTCCTATAATTCACCCCTCCACTTT. Translation gives CASSPGGLSYNSPLHF. The chain recombines TRBV5-4 with TRBJ1-6; the match to TRBD1 covers 8 bases. This CDR3 has 16 residues. V shed 5 bases and J 0 bases; nucleotides not matched to a gene: 4. Per germline, CDR1 SGHNT and CDR2 YYREEE (reference sequence).

This chain links TRBV11-3 with TRBJ2-7; D is uncertain. CDR3 length: 13 residues. Deletions cut 0 bases from V and 0 bases from J, with 3 bases between. Per germline, CDR1 SGHNT and CDR2 YENEEA. The CDR3, as DNA: TGTGCCAGCAGCTTAGACGGCTCCTACGAGCAGTACTTC. As protein: CASSLDGSYEQYF.

The V call is TRBV7-6, the J call TRBJ2-2; TRBD2 aligns across 11 bases. The CDR3 runs to 18 residues. Germline V gene sequence: CDR1 SGHVS, CDR2 FNYEAQ. After removal of 5 bases from V and 1 base from J, the junction contained 9 bases not matched to a gene. The CDR3 spells CASSVPGLAEENTGELFF. CDR3 sequence (DNA): TGTGCCAGCAGCGTCCCGGGACTAGCGGAGGAGAACACCGGGGAGCTGTTTTTT.

The V gene is TRBV7-2, the J gene TRBJ1-3, with D unresolved. Trimming took off 6 bases at V and 1 base at J, with 13 bases between the two ends. Germline V gene sequence: CDR1 SGHTA, CDR2 FQGNSA. The CDR3 covers 15 residues. This CDR3 is CASSSSFGSGNTIYF. The CDR3 DNA sequence: TGTGCCAGCAGTTCCTCGTTCGGGTCTGGAAACACCATATATTTT.

The chain is built from TRBV5-5 and TRBJ2-7, with 8 bases identical to TRBD2. This CDR3 region has 19 residues. Germline V lookup: CDR1 SGHKS, CDR2 YYEKEE (reference sequence). V was clipped by 0 bases and J by 3 bases; unmatched bases: 17. CDR3: CASSLVESTESGRIYEQYF. CDR3 coding DNA: TGTGCCAGCAGCTTGGTAGAATCAACAGAGAGCGGGAGAATCTACGAGCAGTACTTC.